These 30 T cell receptor beta chains were all obtained from the same sample, sequenced in a study of OX40 agonist ivuxolimab in advanced cancers. Libraries were built with the immunoSEQ multiplex PCR assay. TCRdb provides this immuneACCESS table in a form limited to in-frame rearrangements. Some clones are lacking; in checked studies, under half of them reflect an unresolved V gene, and why the rest are absent is not known. The sample includes about 79,000 clones, with under 95% observed a single time. Approximately 11% of the sample belongs to the ten largest clones. The sequencing here drew on CD4+ or CD8+ T cells sorted from blood, taken in a trial of the OX40 agonist ivuxolimab. Receptor source: an adult with an advanced solid tumor such as melanoma, head and neck, liver or kidney cancer.

The rearrangement links TRBV6-4 to TRBJ2-1, with D perhaps TRBD1 (6 bases). The ends were cut back, 2 bases at V and 8 bases at J, with 10 bases in the middle. Germline CDR1 MRHNA, CDR2 SNTAGT. This CDR3 is 13 amino acids long. The CDR3 loop is CASSDPYRDEQFF. The CDR3, as DNA: TGTGCCAGCAGTGACCCCTACAGGGATGAGCAGTTCTTC.

This chain links TRBV25-1 with TRBJ2-3, with D perhaps TRBD1 (6 bases). The CDR3 loop spans 16 amino acids. V was cut by 0 bases and J by 0 bases, with 10 bases left in between. Germline V lookup: CDR1 MGHDK, CDR2 SYGVNS. The chain's CDR3 is CASSEYPRGSTDTQYF. In DNA form, the CDR3 reads TGTGCCAGCAGTGAATATCCCAGGGGTAGCACAGATACGCAGTATTTT.

The chain carries TRBV12-5 and TRBJ1-2; D may be TRBD1 (5 bases). V lost 1 base and J lost 4, with 10 bases in between. CDR1 is LGHNT, CDR2 FRNRAP, per germline. The length of the CDR3 is 14 residues. This CDR3 is CASGLGDGTYGYTF. In DNA form, the CDR3 reads TGTGCTAGTGGTTTGGGGGACGGAACCTATGGCTACACCTTC. Full variable domain (remainder filled in from reference TRBV12-5 and TRBJ1-2): DARVTQTPRHKVTEMGQEVTMRCQPILGHNTVFWYRQTMMQGLELLAYFRNRAPLDDSGMPKDRFSAEMPDATLATLKIQPSEPRDSAVYFCASGLGDGTYGYTFGSGTRLTVV.

This clone appeared a single time. This sequence joins TRBV6-1 and TRBJ2-1; TRBD1 agrees at 7 bases. J was trimmed by 4 bases and V by 3 bases; bases with no gene match: 3. Germline V gives CDR1 MNHNS, CDR2 SASEGT. The CDR3 runs 14 residues. CDR3 DNA: TGTGCCAGCAGTGACCTGACAGGGTACAATGAGCAGTTCTTC. Translated: CASSDLTGYNEQFF.

The chain employs TRBV19 and TRBJ2-5; TRBD2 matches 11 bases. CDR3 length equals 15 residues. J gave up 0 bases and V 6 bases, and 3 bases lay outside the gene matches. Germline V gene sequence: CDR1 LNHDA, CDR2 SQIVND (reference sequence). In nucleotides, the CDR3 is TGTGCCAGTAGATCTAGCGGGGGGTACCAAGAGACCCAGTACTTC. Translating gives CASRSSGGYQETQYF.

V is TRBV9 and J is TRBJ1-4; a possible D gene is TRBD1 (6 bases). The CDR3 has 15 amino acids. V was shortened by 0 bases and J by 5 bases, with 11 bases between the two germline ends. Germline assignment: CDR1 SGDLS and CDR2 YYNGEE. CDR3 DNA: TGTGCCAGCAGCGTAGCGGGAGGGGGGAATGAAAAACTGTTTTTT. Encoded protein: CASSVAGGGNEKLFF.

V is TRBV7-9 and J is TRBJ1-1; D call uncertain. This CDR3 has 12 amino acids. V was pared by 5 bases and J by 6 bases, with 10 bases between. Germline V gene sequence: CDR1 SEHNR, CDR2 FQNEAQ (reference sequence). The CDR3 reads CASSHGVAEAFF. In DNA form, the CDR3 reads TGTGCCAGCAGCCACGGGGTCGCTGAAGCTTTCTTT.

This chain links TRBV19 with TRBJ2-7, with 14 bases that match TRBD2. The CDR3 has 17 residues. In germline, CDR1 is LNHDA, CDR2 SQIVND (reference sequence). V was clipped by 5 bases and J by 6 bases; unmatched bases: 12. The CDR3 nucleotides read TGTGCCAGTAGTCCTTCTCAACCGGGACTAGCGGGGGTCGAGCAGTACTTC. Its translation: CASSPSQPGLAGVEQYF.

The chain has TRBV29-1 and TRBJ1-4, with D perhaps TRBD1 (5 bases). The germline V and J ends were trimmed by 2 bases and 6 bases, with 16 bases remaining between them. The V gene's germline CDR1 is SQVTM and CDR2 ANQGSEA. The CDR3 consists of 15 residues. CDR3: CSVEQGPPADEKLFF. The DNA of the CDR3 is TGCAGCGTTGAACAGGGCCCCCCCGCGGATGAAAAACTGTTTTTT.

The chain joins TRBV4-1 to TRBJ2-5; D possibly corresponds to TRBD2 (6 bases). Germline CDR1 MGHRA, CDR2 YSYEKL. Deletions cut 0 bases from V and 2 bases from J, with 22 bases between. This CDR3 contains 19 residues. CDR3 region: CASSQDPGGGILIQETQYF. CDR3 in DNA: TGCGCCAGCAGCCAAGATCCCGGGGGAGGTATCCTAATTCAAGAGACCCAGTACTTC.

The chain uses TRBV27 and TRBJ2-7, with 8 bases matching TRBD1. The CDR3 length is 15 residues. Looked up from germline, CDR1 is MNHEY and CDR2 is SMNVEV (reference sequence). V shed 4 bases and J 5 bases; nucleotides not matched to a gene: 10. CDR3 amino acids: CASSSNRIRGHEQYF. The CDR3 coding sequence is TGTGCCAGCAGTTCCAACCGCATCAGGGGGCACGAGCAGTACTTC.

The chain has TRBV14 and TRBJ2-1; D unresolved. Trimming took 0 bases from V and 4 from J, leaving 4 bases between them. CDR1 is SGHDN and CDR2 is FVKESK in the germline V gene. CDR3 length: 13 residues. The CDR3 bases are TGTGCCAGCAGCCAAGAACTATACAATGAGCAGTTCTTC. Encoded protein: CASSQELYNEQFF.

The chain combines TRBV5-4 with TRBJ2-1, with D unclear. The CDR3 is 16 residues long. Germline V gene lookup returns CDR1 SGHNT and CDR2 YYREEE (reference sequence). With 4 bases removed from V and 7 bases from J, the gap between germline ends came to 21 bases. As DNA, the CDR3 is TGTGCCAGCAGCGGGTTAGGCTTGGGCACACGGAATGAGCAGTTCTTC. The encoded protein is CASSGLGLGTRNEQFF.

This clone has only one observation. This sequence joins TRBV5-1 and TRBJ1-6, with unresolved D. The CDR3 has 18 residues. Germline CDR1 reads SGHRS; CDR2 reads YFSETQ. Trimming cost V 0 bases and J 2 bases, with 15 bases left between them. CDR3 residues: CASSLGWVERPYNSPLHF. The CDR3 nucleotides are TGCGCCAGCAGCTTGGGATGGGTCGAGCGGCCCTATAATTCACCCCTCCACTTT. The full variable domain, in which reference TRBV5-1 and TRBJ1-6 provide the parts outside the CDR3, is KAGVTQTPRYLIKTRGQQVTLSCSPISGHRSVSWYQQTPGQGLQFLFEYFSETQRNKGNFPGRFSGRQFSNSRSEMNVSTLELGDSALYLCASSLGWVERPYNSPLHFGNGTRLTVT.

This sequence joins TRBV27 and TRBJ2-3; 9 bases align to TRBD2. The CDR3 totals 15 residues. CDR1 MNHEY and CDR2 SMNVEV come from the germline V gene (reference sequence). V gave up 3 bases and J gave up 3 bases; unmatched junction bases: 4. The CDR3 loop reads CASSFLAGITDTQYF. In nucleotides, the CDR3 is TGTGCCAGCAGTTTTCTAGCGGGGATTACAGATACGCAGTATTTT.

This clone was observed once. The chain recombines TRBV6-1 with TRBJ1-4; D remains ambiguous. Germline lookup yields CDR1 MNHNS and CDR2 SASEGT. The germline V and J ends were trimmed by 2 bases and 2 bases, with 12 bases remaining between them. This CDR3 has 16 residues. The chain's CDR3 is CASSEIEGRTNEKLFF. In DNA, the CDR3 is TGTGCCAGCAGTGAAATTGAGGGAAGGACTAATGAAAAACTGTTTTTT.

V is TRBV5-4 and J is TRBJ2-3, with 8 bases that match TRBD2. Germline V lookup: CDR1 SGHNT, CDR2 YYREEE (reference sequence). Trimming took 0 bases from V and 0 from J; bases not matched to a gene: 12. CDR3 size: 19 residues. The CDR3 sequence is CASSLVRGGVAGSTDTQYF. The CDR3 DNA is TGTGCCAGCAGCTTGGTCAGGGGAGGGGTAGCGGGGAGCACAGATACGCAGTATTTT.

The CDR3 spells CASSPPTDTQYF. The CDR3 DNA reads as TGTGCCAGCAGCCCGCCGACAGATACGCAGTATTTT. The genes are TRBV7-9 and TRBJ2-3, with unresolved D. V lost 5 bases, J lost 3 bases, and 6 bases lay in between. Looked up from germline, CDR1 is SEHNR and CDR2 is FQNEAQ (reference sequence). This CDR3 comprises 12 residues.

The rearrangement uses TRBV27 and TRBJ2-1; D gene uncertain. This CDR3 has 15 amino acids. V lost 4 bases and J 4 bases, leaving 14 bases between the germline ends. CDR1 is MNHEY and CDR2 is SMNVEV in the germline V gene (reference sequence). The CDR3 protein is CASSSTPPFYNEQFF. In nucleotides, the CDR3 is TGTGCCAGCAGTTCGACACCCCCTTTTTACAATGAGCAGTTCTTC.

The chain joins TRBV19 to TRBJ1-1; D gene ambiguous. Germline assignment: CDR1 LNHDA and CDR2 SQIVND (reference sequence). V was shortened by 7 bases and J by 4 bases, with 10 bases between the two germline ends. The CDR3 length is 12 residues. This CDR3 is CASKESGTEAFF. The CDR3 DNA is TGTGCCAGTAAGGAGTCCGGCACTGAAGCTTTCTTT.

The count of this clone is one. The genes are TRBV7-9 and TRBJ2-2; 11 bases match TRBD2. There are 17 residues in the CDR3. V trimming: 1 base; J trimming: 3 bases; junction bases outside the gene matches: 4. CDR1 is SEHNR, CDR2 FQNEAQ, per germline (reference sequence). The CDR3 spells CASSLELAGGDTGELFF. For the CDR3, the DNA is TGTGCCAGCAGCTTAGAGCTAGCGGGGGGCGACACCGGGGAGCTGTTTTTT.

V gene TRBV6-4 combines with J gene TRBJ2-5; maybe TRBD2 (6 bases). The length of the CDR3 is 13 residues. Germline V gene sequence: CDR1 MRHNA, CDR2 SNTAGT. Trimming stripped 5 bases from V and 5 bases from J, with 12 bases between. The CDR3 loop reads CASSQVAGETQYF. The CDR3 DNA sequence: TGTGCCAGCAGTCAGGTTGCGGGGGAGACCCAGTACTTC.

This clone was counted a single time. The CDR3 DNA reads as TGTGCCAGCAGCTTAGGGGGAGAGCCCTACGAGCAGTACTTC. This translates into CASSLGGEPYEQYF. The chain joins TRBV11-2 to TRBJ2-7; tentatively, D is TRBD2 (5 bases). There are 14 residues in the CDR3. The germline V gene encodes CDR1 SGHAT and CDR2 FQNNGV. The V and J ends lost 1 base and 2 bases respectively, with 9 bases between them.

In DNA form, the CDR3 reads TGTGCCAGCAGCTTAGCCGTAAACGAGCAGTACTTC. Protein sequence: CASSLAVNEQYF. V gene TRBV7-9 combines with J gene TRBJ2-7; D not resolved. The V gene lost 0 bases and the J gene lost 5 bases, with 5 bases spanning the gap. The CDR3 has 12 residues. Germline loops: CDR1 SEHNR, CDR2 FQNEAQ (reference sequence).

This clone showed up just once. The CDR3 protein is CASSRGQDTEAFF. The CDR3 DNA reads as TGTGCCAGCAGCCGGGGACAGGACACTGAAGCTTTCTTT. V is TRBV7-9 and J is TRBJ1-1, with 8 nucleotides matching TRBD1. The length of the CDR3 is 13 residues. Germline CDR1 and CDR2: SEHNR and FQNEAQ (reference sequence). V lost 5 bases and J lost 3; bases outside the gene matches: 2.

The chain couples TRBV9 to TRBJ1-4; 7 bases fit TRBD1. The J segment lost 8 bases and the V segment lost 0 bases, leaving 7 bases of the junction unmatched. Germline CDR1 is SGDLS and CDR2 is YYNGEE. This CDR3 is built from 15 residues. CDR3 sequence reads: CASSVVTGPGEKLFF. The CDR3 DNA reads as TGTGCCAGCAGCGTAGTGACAGGGCCGGGGGAAAAACTGTTTTTT.

This chain links TRBV29-1 with TRBJ2-1; weak D call: TRBD1 (6 bases). Trimming shortened V by 8 bases and J by 8 bases, and 10 bases separated the two germline ends. The germline CDR1 and CDR2 sequences are SQVTM and ANQGSEA. This CDR3 region has 10 residues. CDR3 coding DNA: TGCAGCTCATCAGGGGATGAGCAGTTCTTC. The encoded protein is CSSSGDEQFF.

The chain joins TRBV27 to TRBJ2-1; no definite D call. CDR3 length equals 15 residues. CDR1 MNHEY and CDR2 SMNVEV come from the germline V gene (reference sequence). Trimming cost V 1 base and J 3 bases, with 10 bases left between them. CDR3 DNA sequence: TGTGCCAGCAGTTTATTAGCTAGTGGCTACAATGAGCAGTTCTTC. Its protein product is CASSLLASGYNEQFF.

This chain connects TRBV10-1 to TRBJ2-2; TRBD1 aligns across 8 bases. The CDR3 length is 16 residues. Losses at the gene ends were 0 bases for V and 5 bases for J; bases not matched to a gene: 5. The germline V gene has CDR1 WNHNN and CDR2 SYGVQD (reference sequence). CDR3 in amino acids: CASSESTDRVTGELFF. The CDR3 DNA reads TGCGCCAGCAGTGAGTCTACGGACAGGGTAACCGGGGAGCTGTTTTTT.

This chain connects TRBV2 to TRBJ1-1; no definite D call. This CDR3 has 10 amino acids. Germline V gene sequence: CDR1 SNHLY, CDR2 FYNNEI. Trimming took 8 bases from V and 2 from J, leaving 3 bases between them. Written as DNA, the CDR3 is TGTGCCAGCGGCAACACTGAAGCTTTCTTT. It translates to CASGNTEAFF. Filled out from reference TRBV2 and TRBJ1-1, the complete variable domain reads EPEVTQTPSHQVTQMGQEVILRCVPISNHLYFYWYRQILGQKVEFLVSFYNNEISEKSEIFDDQFSVERPDGSNFTLKIRSTKLEDSAMYFCASGNTEAFFGQGTRLTVV.